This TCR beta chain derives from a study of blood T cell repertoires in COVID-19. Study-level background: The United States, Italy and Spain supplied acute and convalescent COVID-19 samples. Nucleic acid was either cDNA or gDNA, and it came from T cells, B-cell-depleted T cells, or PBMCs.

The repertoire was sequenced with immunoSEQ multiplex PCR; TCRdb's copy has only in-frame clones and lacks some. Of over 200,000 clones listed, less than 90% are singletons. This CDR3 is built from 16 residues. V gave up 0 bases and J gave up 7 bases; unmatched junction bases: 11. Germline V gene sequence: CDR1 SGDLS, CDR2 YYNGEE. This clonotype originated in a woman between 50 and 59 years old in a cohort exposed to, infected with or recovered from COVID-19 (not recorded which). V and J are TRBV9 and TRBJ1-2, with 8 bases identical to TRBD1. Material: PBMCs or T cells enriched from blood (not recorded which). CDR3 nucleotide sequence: TGTGCCAGCAGCGTAGAGTGGGGAGGGCAGGGGGCTGGCTACACCTTC. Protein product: CASSVEWGGQGAGYTF. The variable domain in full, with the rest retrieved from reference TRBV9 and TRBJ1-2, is DSGVTQTPKHLITATGQRVTLRCSPRSGDLSVYWYQQSLDQGLQFLIQYYNGEERAKGNILERFSAQQFPDLHSELNLSSLELGDSALYFCASSVEWGGQGAGYTFGSGTRLTVV.